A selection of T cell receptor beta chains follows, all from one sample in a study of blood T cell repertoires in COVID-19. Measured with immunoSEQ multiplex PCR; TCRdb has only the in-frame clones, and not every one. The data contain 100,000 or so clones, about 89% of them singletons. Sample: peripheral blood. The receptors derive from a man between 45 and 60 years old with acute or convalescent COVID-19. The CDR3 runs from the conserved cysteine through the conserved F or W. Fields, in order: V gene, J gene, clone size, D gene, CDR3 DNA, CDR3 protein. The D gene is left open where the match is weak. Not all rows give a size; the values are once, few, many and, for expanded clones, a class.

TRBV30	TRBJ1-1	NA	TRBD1	TGCGCCTGGAGAGACAGGGTGAACACTGAAGCTTTCTTT	CAWRDRVNTEAFF
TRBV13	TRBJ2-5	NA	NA	TGTGCCAGCAGCCCGGTCGGACAGCGGAAAGAGACCCAGTACTTC	CASSPVGQRKETQYF
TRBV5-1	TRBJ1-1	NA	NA	TGCGCCAGCAGCTTGGTTAAAATGAACACTGAAGCTTTCTTT	CASSLVKMNTEAFF
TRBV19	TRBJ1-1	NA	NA	TGTGCCAGTAGTATCCTCGACACTGAAGCTTTCTTT	CASSILDTEAFF
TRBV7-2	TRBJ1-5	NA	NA	TGTGCCAGCGCCCCCGGGAGCAATCAGCCCCAGCATTTT	CASAPGSNQPQHF
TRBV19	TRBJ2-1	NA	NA	TGTGCCAGTACCACCGGTCTTGGGCGGGGCTCCTACAATGAGCAGTTCTTC	CASTTGLGRGSYNEQFF
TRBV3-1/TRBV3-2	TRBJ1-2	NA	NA	TGTGCCAGCAGCCAAGACACAGGGTATGGCTACACCTTC	CASSQDTGYGYTF
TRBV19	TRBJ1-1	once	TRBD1	TGTGCCAGTAGTCTCGGGACAGGGGGAATGAACACTGAAGCTTTCTTT	CASSLGTGGMNTEAFF
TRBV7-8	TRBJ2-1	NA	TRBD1	TGTGCCAGCAGCGCCGGGACAGGGTGGGATGAGCAGTTCTTC	CASSAGTGWDEQFF
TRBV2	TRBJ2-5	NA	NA	TGTGCCAGCAGTGGATACACCCAGGAGACCCAGTACTTC	CASSGYTQETQYF
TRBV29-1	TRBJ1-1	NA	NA	TGCAGCCTCACGCGGGGGGCATTTACTGAAGCTTTCTTT	CSLTRGAFTEAFF
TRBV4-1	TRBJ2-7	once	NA	TGCGCCAGCAGCCAAGGACTAGGGCCCTACGAGCAGTACTTC	CASSQGLGPYEQYF
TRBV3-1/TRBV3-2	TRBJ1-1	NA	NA	TGTGCCAGCAGCCTACGAGGTTGGGCTTTCTTT	CASSLRGWAFF
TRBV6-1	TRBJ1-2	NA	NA	TGTGCCAGCAGTGACGGAGCTAGAGCTAACTATGGCTACACCTTC	CASSDGARANYGYTF
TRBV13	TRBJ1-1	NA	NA	TGTGCCAGCAGCCCCTCGCTAGGTATAGTAGGAATGAACACTGAAGCTTTCTTT	CASSPSLGIVGMNTEAFF
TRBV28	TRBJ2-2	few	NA	TGTGCCAGCAGTTTTATCAGGGGAAATACCGGGGAGCTGTTTTTT	CASSFIRGNTGELFF
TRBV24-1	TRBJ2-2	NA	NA	TGTGCCACCAGTGATTTACCAGGAGGGAGCACCGGGGAGCTGTTTTTT	CATSDLPGGSTGELFF
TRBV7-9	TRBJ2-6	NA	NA	TGTGCCAGCAGCTCAAACTCTGGGGCCAACGTCCTGACTTTC	CASSSNSGANVLTF
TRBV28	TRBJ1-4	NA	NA	TGTGCCAGCAGTTTAGTTCAGGGGAGAGCGGCTAATGAAAAACTGTTTTTT	CASSLVQGRAANEKLFF
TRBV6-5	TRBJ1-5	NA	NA	TGTGCCAGCACCTCCTTCAATCAGCCCCAGCATTTT	CASTSFNQPQHF
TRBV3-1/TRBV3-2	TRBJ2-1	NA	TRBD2	TGTGCCAGCAGCCAAGATAGCGGGGGGGCAACCTACAATGAGCAGTTCTTC	CASSQDSGGATYNEQFF
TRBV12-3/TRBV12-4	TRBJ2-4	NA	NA	TGTGCCAGCAGCCGTTCCCCCAACATTCAGTACTTC	CASSRSPNIQYF
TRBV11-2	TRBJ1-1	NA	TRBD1	TGTGCCAGCAGCTATGGGGACAGGGTTATGAACACTGAAGCTTTCTTT	CASSYGDRVMNTEAFF
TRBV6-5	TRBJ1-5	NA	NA	TGTGCCAGCAGTTACCGAGGAGGCCGGCCCCAGCATTTT	CASSYRGGRPQHF
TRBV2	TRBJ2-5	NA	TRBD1	TGTGCCAGCAAAGGACAGGGGGCCGAGACCCAGTACTTC	CASKGQGAETQYF
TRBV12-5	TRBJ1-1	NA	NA	TGTGCTAGTGGTTTCATGAACACTGAAGCTTTCTTT	CASGFMNTEAFF
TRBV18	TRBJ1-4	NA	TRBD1	TGTGCCAGCCGACAGGGGGCCGAAGAAAAACTGTTTTTT	CASRQGAEEKLFF
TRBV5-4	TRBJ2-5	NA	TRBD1	TGTGCCAGCAGCTCTTTACCGGGACAGGGGACAGAGACCCAGTACTTC	CASSSLPGQGTETQYF
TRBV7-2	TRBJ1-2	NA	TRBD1	TGTGCCAGCAGCAAGGACAGGCAGGGCTATGGCTACACCTTC	CASSKDRQGYGYTF
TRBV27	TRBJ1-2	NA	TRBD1	TGTGCCAGCAGTCCAGGGACAGGGGCCAACTATGGCTACACCTTC	CASSPGTGANYGYTF
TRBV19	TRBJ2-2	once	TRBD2	TGTGCCTCTAAGCGGGATAGGAACACCGGGGAGCTGTTTTTT	CASKRDRNTGELFF
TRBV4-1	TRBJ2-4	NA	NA	TGCGCCAGCAGCCCATCGACAGGCCTTCTAGCCAAAAACATTCAGTACTTC	CASSPSTGLLAKNIQYF
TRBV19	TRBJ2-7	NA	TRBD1	TGTGCCAGTAGTATACAGGACAGGGTCAGCAACGAGCAGTACTTC	CASSIQDRVSNEQYF
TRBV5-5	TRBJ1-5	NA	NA	TGTGCCAGCAGACGCGACAGTCGAAATAGCAATCAGCCCCAGCATTTT	CASRRDSRNSNQPQHF
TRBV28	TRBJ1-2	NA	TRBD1	TGTGCCAGCAGTGCGGACAGGAGTTTTGGCTACACCTTC	CASSADRSFGYTF
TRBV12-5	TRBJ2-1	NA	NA	TGTGCTAGTGGTTTGTCCCTAGCTAATGAGCAGTTCTTC	CASGLSLANEQFF
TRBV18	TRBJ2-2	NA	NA	TGTGCCAGCTCACCAGTTTCAGAGAGGACCGGGGAGCTGTTTTTT	CASSPVSERTGELFF
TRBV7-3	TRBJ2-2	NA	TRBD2	TGTGCCAGCAGCCCCACGGGGGGATCGGGGTCCGGGGAGCTGTTTTTT	CASSPTGGSGSGELFF
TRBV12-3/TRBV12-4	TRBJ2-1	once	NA	TGTGCCAGCACCCAACTAGGGATTGAGCAGTTCTTC	CASTQLGIEQFF
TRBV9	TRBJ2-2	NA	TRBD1	TGTGCCAGCAGCGTCCAGGGGGTTAGCGGGGAGCTGTTTTTT	CASSVQGVSGELFF
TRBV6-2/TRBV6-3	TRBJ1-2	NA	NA	TGTGCCAGCAGTGCCTTCAGGGGTGTAGACTATGGCTACACCTTC	CASSAFRGVDYGYTF
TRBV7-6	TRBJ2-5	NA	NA	TGTGCCAGCAGCGCAGGAGGGCAGATTATAGGGGAGACCCAGTACTTC	CASSAGGQIIGETQYF
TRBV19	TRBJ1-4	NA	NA	TGTGCCAGTAGTTTAAACAGGGCGCGCAGACAAAAACTGTTTTTT	CASSLNRARRQKLFF
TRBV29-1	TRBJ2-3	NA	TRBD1	TGCAGCGTTCGGACAGGCAGCACAGATACGCAGTATTTT	CSVRTGSTDTQYF
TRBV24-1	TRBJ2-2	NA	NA	TGTGCCACCAGTGGCCCTCCAGGGTACACCGGGGAGCTGTTTTTT	CATSGPPGYTGELFF
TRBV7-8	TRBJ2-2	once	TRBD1	TGTGCCAGCAGGACGACAGGGGGTCACGGGGAGCTGTTTTTT	CASRTTGGHGELFF
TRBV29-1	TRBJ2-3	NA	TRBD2	TGCAGCGTTGCGCTAGCGGGGGGGCTAGATACGCAGTATTTT	CSVALAGGLDTQYF
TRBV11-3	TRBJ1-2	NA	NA	TGTGCCAGCAGCTTCGGGGAAAACTATGGCTACACCTTC	CASSFGENYGYTF